The rows below give T cell receptor beta chains drawn from one sample of a study of blood T cell repertoires in COVID-19. The protocol was immunoSEQ multiplex PCR, while the TCRdb copy is restricted to in-frame clones and leaves out a portion. The table has 65,000 to 90,000 clones, just over 85% seen once. Sequences were obtained from peripheral blood. The receptors shown here come from a human donor in a cohort sampled during active COVID-19. Both conserved end residues are part of each CDR3. A D gene is named only where the DNA matches it firmly. Clone size is not always given. Where it is, it says once, few, many or a class for expanded clones.

abundance: many
j_gene: TRBJ1-1
d_gene: TRBD1
v_gene: TRBV5-1
CDR3aa: CASSLWTGTEAFF
CDR3nt: TGCGCCAGCAGCTTATGGACAGGGACTGAAGCTTTCTTT

abundance: once
j_gene: TRBJ1-1
d_gene: TRBD1
v_gene: TRBV27
CDR3aa: CASSLRGQGGVRDTEAFF
CDR3nt: TGTGCCAGCAGTTTACGGGGACAGGGCGGAGTGCGTGACACTGAAGCTTTCTTT

abundance: NA
j_gene: TRBJ1-6
d_gene: TRBD1
v_gene: TRBV5-1
CDR3aa: CASSLGTGGPDSPLHF
CDR3nt: TGCGCCAGCAGCTTGGGGACAGGGGGCCCGGATTCACCCCTCCACTTT

abundance: NA
j_gene: TRBJ2-5
d_gene: NA
v_gene: TRBV7-2
CDR3aa: CASSSRTGAAQETQYF
CDR3nt: TGTGCCAGCAGCTCTCGAACTGGGGCCGCTCAAGAGACCCAGTACTTC

abundance: NA
j_gene: TRBJ2-2
d_gene: TRBD1
v_gene: TRBV19
CDR3aa: CASSMTGGRAGELFF
CDR3nt: TGTGCCAGTAGTATGACAGGGGGGCGGGCCGGGGAGCTGTTTTTT

abundance: NA
j_gene: TRBJ1-2
d_gene: NA
v_gene: TRBV5-1
CDR3aa: CASSLATGSNNYGYTF
CDR3nt: TGCGCCAGCAGCTTGGCCACAGGGTCGAATAACTATGGCTACACCTTC

abundance: NA
j_gene: TRBJ1-5
d_gene: NA
v_gene: TRBV5-6
CDR3aa: CASSQDRNNQPQHF
CDR3nt: TGTGCCAGCAGCCAAGACAGGAACAATCAGCCCCAGCATTTT

abundance: NA
j_gene: TRBJ2-7
d_gene: TRBD2
v_gene: TRBV7-9
CDR3aa: CASRPLGAGGPGEQYF
CDR3nt: TGTGCCAGCAGGCCACTGGGAGCGGGAGGGCCGGGGGAGCAGTACTTC

abundance: NA
j_gene: TRBJ2-4
d_gene: NA
v_gene: TRBV29-1
CDR3aa: CSVEGRLAKNIQYF
CDR3nt: TGCAGCGTTGAGGGGCGGCTAGCCAAAAACATTCAGTACTTC

abundance: NA
j_gene: TRBJ2-7
d_gene: TRBD1
v_gene: TRBV12-3/TRBV12-4
CDR3aa: CASSGQGYEQYF
CDR3nt: TGTGCCAGCAGTGGACAGGGCTACGAGCAGTACTTC

abundance: NA
j_gene: TRBJ2-2
d_gene: TRBD1
v_gene: TRBV27
CDR3aa: CASNLGTGRTSGELFF
CDR3nt: TGTGCCAGCAATTTGGGGACAGGGAGAACAAGCGGGGAGCTGTTTTTT